One T cell receptor beta chain is described in this entry. V gave up 0 bases and J gave up 2 bases, with 8 bases separating them. Germline loops: CDR1 LNHNV, CDR2 YYDKDF (reference sequence). There are 14 residues in the CDR3. The assay was immunoSEQ multiplex PCR, and TCRdb's table has in-frame clones only and misses some. The table lists about 280,000 clones, about 86% of them singletons. These data belong to a study of blood T cell repertoires in COVID-19. Whole-study context: COVID-19 samples from acute and convalescent phases originated in the United States, Italy and Spain. T cells, B-cell-depleted T cells, or PBMCs supplied cDNA or gDNA.

This TCR derives from a woman aged 25 to 39 who had recovered from COVID-19. Input material: peripheral blood. The chain links TRBV15 to TRBJ2-7; D unresolved. The DNA for the CDR3 is TGTGCCACCAGCAGAGATTATCGTACCTACGAGCAGTACTTC. Translating it yields CATSRDYRTYEQYF.